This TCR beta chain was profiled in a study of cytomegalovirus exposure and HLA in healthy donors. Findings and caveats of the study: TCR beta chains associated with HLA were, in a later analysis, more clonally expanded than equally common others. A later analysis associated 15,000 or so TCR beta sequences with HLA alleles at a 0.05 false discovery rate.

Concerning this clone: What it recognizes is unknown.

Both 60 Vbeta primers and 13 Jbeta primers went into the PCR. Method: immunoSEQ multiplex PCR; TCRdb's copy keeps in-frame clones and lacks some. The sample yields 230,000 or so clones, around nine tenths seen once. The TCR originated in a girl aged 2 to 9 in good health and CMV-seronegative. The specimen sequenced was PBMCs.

CDR3: CASSLAGPTEAFF. The CDR3 region has the DNA TGCGCCAGCAGTCTGGCAGGGCCCACTGAAGCTTTCTTT. The chain is built from TRBV10-1 and TRBJ1-1; weak D call: TRBD1 (5 bases). The CDR3 spans 13 residues. Germline CDR1 and CDR2: WNHNN and SYGVQD (reference sequence). V gave up 5 bases and J gave up 4 bases, with 11 bases separating them.